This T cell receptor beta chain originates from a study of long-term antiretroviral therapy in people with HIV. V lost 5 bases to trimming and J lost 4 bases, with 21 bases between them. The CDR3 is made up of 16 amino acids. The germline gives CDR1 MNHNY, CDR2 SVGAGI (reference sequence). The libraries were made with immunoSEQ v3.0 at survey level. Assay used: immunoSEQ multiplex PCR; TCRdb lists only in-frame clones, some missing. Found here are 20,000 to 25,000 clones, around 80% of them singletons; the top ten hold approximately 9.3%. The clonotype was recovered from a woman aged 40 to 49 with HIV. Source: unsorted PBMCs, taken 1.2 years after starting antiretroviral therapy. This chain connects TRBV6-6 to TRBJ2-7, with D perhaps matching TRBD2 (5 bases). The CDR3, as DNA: TGTGCCAGCAGTACGGACTTACTTTTTGTCTCTTACGAGCAGTACTTC. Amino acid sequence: CASSTDLLFVSYEQYF.